The present entry profiles one T cell receptor (beta chain) with its context. Antigen unknown. The data derive from a study of cytomegalovirus exposure and HLA in healthy donors. Study-wide findings and caveats: In a later analysis, DRB1 alleles had the most associated TCRs; HLA-C alleles the fewest.

The CDR3 covers 13 residues. Trimming took off 4 bases at V and 1 base at J, with 8 bases between the two ends. Germline V gene lookup returns CDR1 WNHNN and CDR2 SYGVQD (reference sequence). The study ran its PCR with 60 Vbeta and 13 Jbeta primers. This table comes from immunoSEQ multiplex PCR, and its TCRdb copy is limited to in-frame clones, with some not included. Altogether roughly 180,000 clones are present, 65% to 85% being singletons, with the ten largest covering 4.5%. V is TRBV10-1 and J is TRBJ2-7; the D is unclear. The TCR comes from a woman aged 45 to 65 in good health and CMV-seropositive. The specimen was PBMCs. CDR3 sequence reads: CASSAVASYEQYF. CDR3 sequence (DNA): TGCGCCAGCAGTGCGGTAGCTTCCTACGAGCAGTACTTC.